This T cell receptor (beta chain) was recorded in a study of T cells in Graves' hyperthyroidism and ophthalmopathy. Background on the study: Initial diagnosis, before any treatment, was when peripheral blood was collected. Study-level findings and limits: Most thyroid clonotypes with frequency above 0.001 were detected in blood.

In regard to this clonotype: Its antigen is unknown.

V lost 6 bases to trimming and J lost 6 bases, with 12 bases between them. Germline assignment: CDR1 MNHNS and CDR2 SASEGT. The CDR3 has 12 amino acids. Uncontrolled infection, other autoimmune disease, pregnancy and lactation each barred patients from inclusion. Researchers took RNA transcripts and amplified the TCR beta CDR3 regions from them. HTBI primers were the set used in a first-round RT-PCR of the TCR CDR3. TCRdb called the multiplex PCR reads again in MiXCR, with one record for every CDR3 protein. This table has approximately 420,000 distinct CDR3 sequences, around 13% appearing once. The chain links TRBV6-1 to TRBJ2-7, with no clear D. Sample: blood. The receptor was derived from a young woman with Graves' hyperthyroidism. The DNA of the CDR3 is TGTGCCAGCAGCTCCACGTCCACCGAGCAGTACTTC. Amino acid sequence: CASSSTSTEQYF.